These 5 T cell receptor beta chains came from one sample sequenced in a study of PD-1 blockade in classical Hodgkin lymphoma. Indicated time point: cycle 4 day 1 (C4D1), after six to seven weeks of nivolumab. With no exception, relapse followed autologous stem cell transplantation in all patients, and brentuximab vedotin exposure varied. Profiling relied on immunoSEQ multiplex PCR, and the TCRdb table lists in-frame clones only, not all of them. The data hold some 96,000 clones, with 85% to 95% observed a single time. Source: peripheral blood mononuclear cells (PBMCs), taken before the fourth cycle of nivolumab. Source of these receptors: a human donor with classical Hodgkin lymphoma.

J is TRBJ2-3 and V is TRBV5-4; D is unresolved. The V gene's germline CDR1 is SGHNT and CDR2 YYREEE (reference sequence). V was pared by 3 bases and J by 3 bases, with 11 bases between. The CDR3 sequence is 14 residues long. CDR3 residues: CASSSDVQTDTQYF. In DNA, the CDR3 is TGTGCCAGCAGCTCAGATGTGCAAACAGATACGCAGTATTTT.

The rearrangement joins TRBV10-2 to TRBJ1-2; D is ambiguous. The length of the CDR3 is 16 residues. From germline, CDR1 is WSHSY and CDR2 SAAADI. Trimming removed 5 bases at V and 2 bases at J, with 18 bases between. The CDR3 is CASSTFAYTENYGYTF. The CDR3 DNA follows: TGCGCCAGCAGTACTTTTGCGTACACTGAAAACTATGGCTACACCTTC.

The rearrangement uses TRBV5-1 and TRBJ2-3; the D gene is possibly TRBD2 (6 bases). Between the trimmed V and J ends, which lost 4 bases and 0 bases, there was a span of 12 bases. CDR1 SGHRS and CDR2 YFSETQ come from the germline V gene. The CDR3 length is 15 residues. The CDR3 nucleotides are TGCGCCAGCAGCCCGCGGGACGGTAGCACAGATACGCAGTATTTT. This sequence encodes CASSPRDGSTDTQYF.

The chain couples TRBV11-3 to TRBJ1-1; the D is unclear. This CDR3 spans 13 amino acids. V shed 4 bases and J shed 0 bases, with 6 bases lying between them. The germline V gene encodes CDR1 SGHNT and CDR2 YENEEA. The CDR3 here is CASSSYLNTEAFF. CDR3 coding DNA: TGTGCCAGCAGCTCATATTTGAACACTGAAGCTTTCTTT.

The chain has TRBV5-1 and TRBJ1-1; possible D gene TRBD1, 5 bases. V lost 5 bases and J 8 bases, leaving 19 bases between the germline ends. Per the germline V gene, CDR1 is SGHRS and CDR2 is YFSETQ. The CDR3 consists of 14 residues. DNA of the CDR3: TGCGCCAGCAGGATAGACAGCCCCGGTAGGGAAGCTTTCTTT. This encodes CASRIDSPGREAFF.